The 8 T cell receptor beta chains below were found in one sample sequenced in a study of blood T cell repertoires in COVID-19. Using immunoSEQ multiplex PCR, the repertoire was profiled, and TCRdb retains in-frame clones only, with some absent. The data hold over 150,000 clones, with over 80% observed a single time. What was sequenced was peripheral blood. These TCRs come from a woman aged 60-75 years with acute or convalescent COVID-19.

This clone has only one observation. This rearrangement joins TRBV4-1 to TRBJ2-3, with D perhaps TRBD2 (5 bases). Trimming took off 2 bases at V and 1 base at J, with 7 bases between the two ends. Looked up from germline, CDR1 is MGHRA and CDR2 is YSYEKL. The CDR3 covers 14 residues. The DNA for the CDR3 is TGCGCCAGCAGCCAAACTAGTGGCACAGATACGCAGTATTTT. As protein: CASSQTSGTDTQYF.

This chain links TRBV10-3 with TRBJ2-2, with 7 bases identical to TRBD1. The CDR3 length is 15 residues. In germline, CDR1 is ENHRY, CDR2 SYGVKD. V dropped 4 bases and J dropped 6; count of bases not matched to a gene: 8. The CDR3 DNA reads TGTGCCATCAGTGGGAAGACAGGGCTCGCCGGGGAGCTGTTTTTT. Protein sequence: CAISGKTGLAGELFF.

The J gene is TRBJ1-2, the V gene TRBV5-1; 9 bases agree with TRBD1. Germline values: CDR1 SGHRS, CDR2 YFSETQ. The V segment lost 0 bases and the J segment 4 bases; nucleotides outside the gene matches: 1. This CDR3 contains 14 residues. This CDR3 is CASSLGTGVYGYTF. The DNA of the CDR3 is TGCGCCAGCAGCTTGGGGACAGGGGTCTATGGCTACACCTTC. The entire variable domain, with the rest obtained from reference TRBV5-1 and TRBJ1-2, is as follows: KAGVTQTPRYLIKTRGQQVTLSCSPISGHRSVSWYQQTPGQGLQFLFEYFSETQRNKGNFPGRFSGRQFSNSRSEMNVSTLELGDSALYLCASSLGTGVYGYTFGSGTRLTVV.

The rearrangement joins TRBV4-3 to TRBJ2-1; D might be TRBD2 (6 bases). V lost 0 bases, J lost 6 bases, and 21 bases lay in between. CDR1 and CDR2 from the germline V gene are LGHNA and YSLEER. The CDR3 sequence is 18 residues long. Here the CDR3 reads CASSQEGRGTYDPNEQFF. The CDR3 DNA sequence: TGCGCCAGCAGCCAAGAGGGAAGAGGGACTTACGACCCCAATGAGCAGTTCTTC.

The sample holds a few counts of this clone. The J gene is TRBJ2-1, the V gene TRBV24-1; D possibly corresponds to TRBD2 (6 bases). Germline CDR1 reads KGHDR; CDR2 reads SFDVKD. CDR3 length: 15 amino acids. With 1 base removed from V and 5 bases from J, the gap between germline ends came to 11 bases. The CDR3, as DNA: TGTGCCACCAGTGATTTTCGACTAGGAGACAATGAGCAGTTCTTC. Translated, it gives CATSDFRLGDNEQFF.

In the case of this clone: The same CDR3 can be traced to other DNA sequences in this sample. The V and J genes are TRBV6-5 and TRBJ1-1; the match to TRBD1 covers 9 bases. CDR1 is MNHEY, CDR2 SVGAGI, per germline. The length of the CDR3 is 14 residues. Trimming cost V 4 bases and J 2 bases; bases outside gene matches: 2. CDR3 residues: CASSWGQGNTEAFF. CDR3 coding DNA: TGTGCCAGCAGTTGGGGACAGGGAAACACTGAAGCTTTCTTT.

In DNA form, the CDR3 reads TGCGCCAGCAGCCAAGATGGGACAGGAGAGGTGTTCTTC. It translates to CASSQDGTGEVFF. The chain uses TRBV4-3 and TRBJ2-1, with TRBD1 matching 8 bases. Trimming removed 0 bases from V and 15 bases from J; junction bases left unmatched: 7. The CDR3 contains 13 residues. Germline CDR1 LGHNA, CDR2 YSLEER.

V is TRBV5-1 and J is TRBJ2-5; possible D gene TRBD1, 6 bases. Trimming took off 0 bases at V and 4 bases at J, with 13 bases between the two ends. The CDR3 is 15 amino acids. CDR1 and CDR2 (germline): SGHRS, YFSETQ. In DNA, the CDR3 is TGCGCCAGCAGCTTGGGTTACAGGGTGGGAGAGACCCAGTACTTC. This translates into CASSLGYRVGETQYF. Full variable domain (rest looked up from reference TRBV5-1 and TRBJ2-5): KAGVTQTPRYLIKTRGQQVTLSCSPISGHRSVSWYQQTPGQGLQFLFEYFSETQRNKGNFPGRFSGRQFSNSRSEMNVSTLELGDSALYLCASSLGYRVGETQYFGPGTRLLVL.